One sample yielded the 31 T cell receptor beta chains listed below, sequenced in a study of shared clonotypes between healthy human individuals. Profiling relied on immunoSEQ multiplex PCR, and the TCRdb table lists in-frame clones only, not all of them. The data hold around 2,000,000 clones, with about 92% observed a single time. Naive CD8 cells comprised CD45RO-negative, CCR7-positively selected cells, excluding terminally differentiated effector memory CD45RA+ cells. The sample was naive CD8+ T cells from PBMCs. The receptors were gathered from a man younger than 35 in good health. Some clones in this sample may be carry-over from other donors' samples.

A remark on this clone: A read error may produce the germline difference seen at one junction end. The chain joins TRBV4-3 to TRBJ1-4; tentative D call: TRBD1 (5 bases). The CDR3 runs 15 residues. The germline CDR1 and CDR2 sequences are LGHNA and YSLEER. CDR3 nucleotide sequence: TGCGCCAGCCGCCACCATAGAGGGGCTAATGAAAAACTGTTTTTT. Residues: CASRHHRGANEKLFF.

The chain employs TRBV6-5 and TRBJ2-7; D may be TRBD2 (6 bases). The length of the CDR3 is 14 residues. The germline V and J ends were trimmed by 7 bases and 0 bases, with 13 bases remaining between them. Germline V gene lookup returns CDR1 MNHEY and CDR2 SVGAGI. CDR3 coding DNA: TGTGCCAGCACCCCGGGGGTGTACTCCTACGAGCAGTACTTC. Its protein product is CASTPGVYSYEQYF.

This chain uses TRBV9 with TRBJ2-2, with D tentatively TRBD1 (5 bases). This CDR3 is built from 17 residues. Germline V gives CDR1 SGDLS, CDR2 YYNGEE. The V end was cut by 2 bases, the J end by 0 bases, with 14 bases between. CDR3 residues: CASSVSKGRANTGELFF. CDR3 DNA: TGTGCCAGCAGCGTTAGCAAGGGGCGAGCGAACACCGGGGAGCTGTTTTTT. The whole variable domain, remainder taken from reference TRBV9 and TRBJ2-2, is DSGVTQTPKHLITATGQRVTLRCSPRSGDLSVYWYQQSLDQGLQFLIQYYNGEERAKGNILERFSAQQFPDLHSELNLSSLELGDSALYFCASSVSKGRANTGELFFGEGSRLTVL.

V is TRBV14 and J is TRBJ2-1, with TRBD1 as a possible D gene (6 bases). The germline CDR1 and CDR2 sequences are SGHDN and FVKESK. This CDR3 region has 15 residues. Trimming took 3 bases from V and 4 from J, leaving 13 bases between them. DNA of the CDR3: TGTGCCAGCAGCCACCGGTCAGGGGTTTACAATGAGCAGTTCTTC. Its protein product is CASSHRSGVYNEQFF.

The chain links TRBV7-2 to TRBJ2-4, with 14 positions matching TRBD2. This CDR3 has 18 residues. Germline V CDR1 and CDR2: SGHTA, FQGNSA. J lost 8 bases, V lost 2 bases, and 11 bases had no gene match. The CDR3 spells CASSLPLRTSGRTDIQYF. CDR3 coding DNA: TGTGCCAGCAGCTTACCCCTGCGGACTAGCGGGAGGACGGACATTCAGTACTTC.

The CDR3 protein is CASGGGTGELFF. As DNA, the CDR3 is TGTGCCAGCGGTGGGGGCACCGGGGAGCTGTTTTTT. This chain links TRBV27 with TRBJ2-2, with D perhaps given as TRBD1 or TRBD2 (5 bases each). Deletions cut 8 bases from V and 4 bases from J, with 8 bases between. This CDR3 has 12 amino acids. Germline V CDR1 and CDR2: MNHEY, SMNVEV (reference sequence).

The rearrangement uses TRBV6-5 and TRBJ2-7; D gene uncertain. The germline gives CDR1 MNHEY, CDR2 SVGAGI. The CDR3 spans 14 residues. V lost 0 bases and J 1 base, leaving 7 bases between the germline ends. The CDR3 coding sequence is TGTGCCAGCAGTTACTCGTTAGAATCCTACGAGCAGTACTTC. This codes for CASSYSLESYEQYF.

The chain employs TRBV19 and TRBJ1-5, with a possible D match to TRBD1 (5 bases). Trimming cost V 6 bases and J 3 bases, with 12 bases left between them. Per germline, CDR1 LNHDA and CDR2 SQIVND (reference sequence). The CDR3 has 14 residues. The CDR3, as DNA: TGTGCCAGTAGGGCGGGGGGAAACAATCAGCCCCAGCATTTT. It codes for CASRAGGNNQPQHF.

V and J are TRBV28 and TRBJ1-5; D is unresolved. Per germline, CDR1 MDHEN and CDR2 SYDVKM. Trimming took off 0 bases at V and 6 bases at J, with 6 bases between the two ends. The CDR3 runs 13 residues. The CDR3 bases are TGTGCCAGCAGTTTATGGGAGGGTCAGCCCCAGCATTTT. This encodes CASSLWEGQPQHF. Full variable domain (rest looked up from reference TRBV28 and TRBJ1-5): DVKVTQSSRYLVKRTGEKVFLECVQDMDHENMFWYRQDPGLGLRLIYFSYDVKMKEKGDIPEGYSVSREKKERFSLILESASTNQTSMYLCASSLWEGQPQHFGDGTRLSIL.

The chain links TRBV11-2 to TRBJ2-3; D may be TRBD1 (5 bases). Trimming took off 5 bases at V and 0 bases at J, with 18 bases between the two ends. This CDR3 comprises 17 residues. Germline CDR1 SGHAT, CDR2 FQNNGV. This chain's CDR3 is CASSDRQSKTSTDTQYF. CDR3 bases: TGTGCCAGCAGCGATCGACAGTCTAAGACTAGCACAGATACGCAGTATTTT.

The chain links TRBV11-2 to TRBJ2-7, with a tentative D call TRBD1 (5 bases). The ends were cut back, 1 base at V and 2 bases at J, with 9 bases in the middle. The CDR3 totals 14 residues. Germline CDR1 SGHAT, CDR2 FQNNGV. CDR3 residues: CASSLAAGTYEQYF. Written as DNA, the CDR3 is TGTGCCAGCAGCTTAGCGGCAGGGACCTACGAGCAGTACTTC.

The CDR3: CASSRGQAYEQYF. The CDR3 DNA reads as TGTGCCAGCAGCAGAGGACAGGCCTACGAGCAGTACTTC. The chain has TRBV7-7 and TRBJ2-7, with 7 positions matching TRBD1. The CDR3 has 13 amino acids. Germline trimming cut 5 bases from V and 2 bases from J; bases unmatched to any gene: 3. CDR1 and CDR2 from the germline V gene are SSHAT and FNYEAQ (reference sequence).

This sequence joins TRBV19 and TRBJ2-7, with D uncertain. The CDR3 has 13 amino acids. CDR1 LNHDA and CDR2 SQIVND come from the germline V gene (reference sequence). V was trimmed by 6 bases and J by 7 bases, leaving 16 bases between them. The CDR3 is CASSPTPLGEQYF. The CDR3 DNA sequence: TGTGCCAGTAGCCCGACACCCCTCGGGGAGCAGTACTTC.

This clone was seen only once. Other nucleotide sequences in the sample specify the same CDR3. The V gene is TRBV10-2, the J gene TRBJ1-1; no firm D call. Germline CDR1 and CDR2: WSHSY and SAAADI. V lost 3 bases, J lost 1 base, and 3 bases lay in between. The CDR3 has 12 residues. The CDR3 DNA reads as TGCGCCAGCAGTGAAGAGAACACTGAAGCTTTCTTT. This translates into CASSEENTEAFF.

The genes are TRBV6-5 and TRBJ2-7, with 8 nucleotides matching TRBD2. J gave up 2 bases and V 0 bases, and 6 bases lay outside the gene matches. Germline V gene sequence: CDR1 MNHEY, CDR2 SVGAGI. The CDR3 runs 16 residues. Written as DNA, the CDR3 is TGTGCCAGCAGTTACTCTAGCGGGATGAGACCCTACGAGCAGTACTTC. Protein product: CASSYSSGMRPYEQYF.

The chain couples TRBV15 to TRBJ2-2, with 14 nucleotides matching TRBD2. V lost 3 bases to trimming and J lost 7 bases; unmatched junction nucleotides: 7. Germline lookup yields CDR1 LNHNV and CDR2 YYDKDF (reference sequence). The CDR3 totals 17 residues. The CDR3 DNA is TGTGCCACCAGCAGGGACCGACTAGCGGGAGGGATCGGGGAGCTGTTTTTT. It is translated as CATSRDRLAGGIGELFF. The full variable domain, its missing parts supplied by reference TRBV15 and TRBJ2-2, is DAMVIQNPRYQVTQFGKPVTLSCSQTLNHNVMYWYQQKSSQAPKLLFHYYDKDFNNEADTPDNFQSRRPNTSFCFLDIRSPGLGDTAMYLCATSRDRLAGGIGELFFGEGSRLTVL.

This chain connects TRBV27 to TRBJ2-2; 12 bases map to TRBD2. The CDR3 is 19 amino acids. The V and J ends lost 0 bases and 2 bases, in that order; junction bases with no gene match: 7. Germline V gene sequence: CDR1 MNHEY, CDR2 SMNVEV (reference sequence). CDR3 residues: CASSLSIPSGRGNTGELFF. CDR3 nucleotides: TGTGCCAGCAGTTTATCGATACCTAGCGGGAGGGGAAACACCGGGGAGCTGTTTTTT.

The gene calls are TRBV25-1 and TRBJ2-7; maybe TRBD1 (6 bases). This CDR3 has 12 amino acids. The V end was cut by 10 bases, the J end by 2 bases, with 12 bases between. Germline loops: CDR1 MGHDK, CDR2 SYGVNS. The CDR3 region has the DNA TGTGCCACTGAGACAGGTCCCTACGAGCAGTACTTC. This codes for CATETGPYEQYF.

The V call is TRBV5-6, the J call TRBJ2-7, with 9 bases that match TRBD1. The CDR3 has 14 residues. Trimming removed 4 bases from V and 0 bases from J; junction bases left unmatched: 2. The V gene's germline CDR1 is SGHDT and CDR2 YYEEEE. The CDR3 reads CASSVGQGSYEQYF. The CDR3 nucleotides read TGTGCCAGCAGCGTGGGACAGGGCTCCTACGAGCAGTACTTC.

This chain uses TRBV15 with TRBJ1-3; D gene uncertain. Trimming cost V 0 bases and J 5 bases, with 14 bases left between them. There are 16 residues in the CDR3. Germline assignment: CDR1 LNHNV and CDR2 YYDKDF (reference sequence). As DNA, the CDR3 is TGTGCCACCAGCAGAGAACGTGTTGGCAGCAGAAACACCATATATTTT. This codes for CATSRERVGSRNTIYF. Using reference TRBV15 and TRBJ1-3 for the parts outside the CDR3, the full variable domain is DAMVIQNPRYQVTQFGKPVTLSCSQTLNHNVMYWYQQKSSQAPKLLFHYYDKDFNNEADTPDNFQSRRPNTSFCFLDIRSPGLGDTAMYLCATSRERVGSRNTIYFGEGSWLTVV.

Points on this clone: At one boundary the junction diverges from the germline segment, which might be a read error. The V gene is TRBV19, the J gene TRBJ2-7, with a possible D match to TRBD2 (6 bases). This CDR3 has 15 amino acids. CDR1 is LNHDA, CDR2 SQIVND, per germline (reference sequence). The CDR3, as DNA: TGTGCCAATAGTCTGGGAGTTAGCGGAGCCTACGAGCAGTACTTC. Its protein product is CANSLGVSGAYEQYF.

The rearrangement links TRBV19 to TRBJ2-1; D is unresolved. V shed 2 bases and J shed 1 base, with 15 bases lying between them. The CDR3 covers 17 residues. Germline assignment: CDR1 LNHDA and CDR2 SQIVND (reference sequence). This chain's CDR3 is CASSIPTILPSYNEQFF. The CDR3 coding sequence is TGTGCCAGTAGTATACCTACCATCCTACCTTCCTACAATGAGCAGTTCTTC. Full variable domain (missing parts from reference TRBV19 and TRBJ2-1): DGGITQSPKYLFRKEGQNVTLSCEQNLNHDAMYWYRQDPGQGLRLIYYSQIVNDFQKGDIAEGYSVSREKKESFPLTVTSAQKNPTAFYLCASSIPTILPSYNEQFFGPGTRLTVL.

This clone was counted a single time. The rearrangement uses TRBV14 and TRBJ2-7; D not resolved. V was cut by 2 bases and J by 7 bases, with 12 bases left in between. The CDR3 length is 13 residues. Germline-derived CDR1 and CDR2 are SGHDN and FVKESK. In nucleotides, the CDR3 is TGTGCCAGCAGCCAATTCCACTCGATTGAGCAGTACTTC. Amino acids: CASSQFHSIEQYF.

The chain's CDR3 is CASSPGDLYEQYF. DNA for the CDR3: TGTGCCAGTAGCCCCGGCGACCTCTACGAGCAGTACTTC. The V call is TRBV19, the J call TRBJ2-7; D remains unclear. The CDR3 loop spans 13 amino acids. CDR1 is LNHDA, CDR2 SQIVND, per germline (reference sequence). Trimming shortened V by 6 bases and J by 3 bases, and 12 bases separated the two germline ends.

V gene TRBV5-1 combines with J gene TRBJ2-1; D possibly uses TRBD1 or TRBD2 (5 bases each). The germline V gene encodes CDR1 SGHRS and CDR2 YFSETQ. This CDR3 region has 16 residues. The V and J ends lost 4 bases and 3 bases respectively, with 17 bases between them. CDR3 DNA sequence: TGCGCCAGCAGCCCTGGCATGGGGGAGCACTACAATGAGCAGTTCTTC. Amino acid sequence: CASSPGMGEHYNEQFF. The variable domain in full, completed from reference TRBV5-1 and TRBJ2-1, reads KAGVTQTPRYLIKTRGQQVTLSCSPISGHRSVSWYQQTPGQGLQFLFEYFSETQRNKGNFPGRFSGRQFSNSRSEMNVSTLELGDSALYLCASSPGMGEHYNEQFFGPGTRLTVL.

Here the CDR3 reads CASSRDKTYNEQFF. CDR3 in DNA: TGCGCCAGCAGCCGCGATAAAACATACAATGAGCAGTTCTTC. The V call is TRBV4-1, the J call TRBJ2-1; D gene uncertain. Germline CDR1 and CDR2: MGHRA and YSYEKL. This CDR3 has 14 residues. Trimming took 4 bases from V and 4 from J, leaving 11 bases between them.

The V call is TRBV21-1, the J call TRBJ2-7. TRBV21-1 is given as a pseudogene. This CDR3 comprises 20 residues. CDR3 protein: CASSKLVPGATNGGLYEQYF. The CDR3 bases are TGTGCCAGCAGCAAACTCGTCCCGGGGGCCACTAATGGGGGCCTATACGAGCAGTACTTC.

V is TRBV11-2 and J is TRBJ2-1; weak D call: TRBD2 (6 bases). Deletions cut 1 base from V and 3 bases from J, with 10 bases between. The CDR3 is 15 amino acids. CDR1 and CDR2 from the germline V gene are SGHAT and FQNNGV. The CDR3 region has the DNA TGTGCCAGCAGCTTAGGCGGGAACATCTACAATGAGCAGTTCTTC. Residues: CASSLGGNIYNEQFF.

The J gene is TRBJ2-2, the V gene TRBV28, with D possibly matching TRBD2 (5 bases). Per the germline V gene, CDR1 is MDHEN and CDR2 is SYDVKM. Trimming took off 7 bases at V and 0 bases at J, with 12 bases between the two ends. The CDR3 is 15 amino acids. CDR3 nucleotide sequence: TGTGCCAGCAAATTTGGCGGGCCGAACACCGGGGAGCTGTTTTTT. Translating it yields CASKFGGPNTGELFF.

The chain links TRBV9 to TRBJ2-2; the D gene is possibly TRBD2 (5 bases). CDR3 size: 13 residues. Deletions cut 3 bases from V and 7 bases from J, with 10 bases between. CDR1 is SGDLS, CDR2 YYNGEE, per germline. Here the CDR3 reads CASSDRGSGELFF. DNA for the CDR3: TGTGCCAGCAGCGACCGGGGAAGCGGGGAGCTGTTTTTT. The complete variable domain, with remaining parts taken from reference TRBV9 and TRBJ2-2, reads DSGVTQTPKHLITATGQRVTLRCSPRSGDLSVYWYQQSLDQGLQFLIQYYNGEERAKGNILERFSAQQFPDLHSELNLSSLELGDSALYFCASSDRGSGELFFGEGSRLTVL.

The rearrangement joins TRBV6-5 to TRBJ2-3; perhaps TRBD1 as D (5 bases). The V and J ends lost 0 bases and 2 bases respectively, with 12 bases between them. This CDR3 contains 16 residues. CDR1 and CDR2 (germline): MNHEY, SVGAGI. The CDR3 DNA reads TGTGCCAGCAGTTACTCGAATCAGGGAAACACAGATACGCAGTATTTT. Protein product: CASSYSNQGNTDTQYF.